Listed below are T cell receptor beta chains from one sample, sequenced in a study of blood T cell repertoires in COVID-19. Sequencing used immunoSEQ multiplex PCR; TCRdb keeps in-frame clones, though not all of them. The sample has some 170,000 clones; roughly 84% are singletons. Sequenced material: PBMCs or T cells enriched from blood (not recorded which). These receptors originate from a man between 50 and 59 years old who had recovered from COVID-19. The CDR3 runs from the conserved cysteine through the conserved F or W. The D gene is left open where the match is weak. Clone size is shown for a subset of rows, as once, few, many or a class of expanded clone.

CDR3aa	CDR3nt	v_gene	abundance	d_gene	j_gene
CASRGTGRNYGYTF	TGTGCCAGCAGGGGGACAGGGCGTAACTATGGCTACACCTTC	TRBV28	NA	TRBD1	TRBJ1-2
CASSQLTGGAEQYF	TGTGCCAGCAGCCAATTAACAGGGGGCGCCGAGCAGTACTTC	TRBV14	NA	TRBD1	TRBJ2-7
CASRDRGRYEQFF	TGTGCCAGCAGGGACAGGGGGAGGTATGAGCAGTTCTTC	TRBV6-5	NA	TRBD1	TRBJ2-1
CASSSQFGTGETQYF	TGTGCCAGCAGCTCCCAATTTGGGACAGGGGAGACCCAGTACTTC	TRBV11-2	NA	TRBD1	TRBJ2-5
CASSLDPVEETQYF	TGTGCCAGCAGCTTAGATCCGGTGGAAGAGACCCAGTACTTC	TRBV11-2	NA	NA	TRBJ2-5
CASSRDTYGYTF	TGTGCCAGCAGTCGGGACACCTATGGCTACACCTTC	TRBV28	NA	NA	TRBJ1-2
CASSFQYQETQYF	TGTGCCAGCAGCTTTCAGTACCAAGAGACCCAGTACTTC	TRBV11-3	NA	NA	TRBJ2-5
CASDSGRPTDTQYF	TGTGCCTCCGATAGCGGGCGACCAACAGATACGCAGTATTTT	TRBV11-3	NA	TRBD2	TRBJ2-3
CATGEETGNPWTLHF	TGTGCCACAGGGGAAGAGACTGGGAATCCGTGGACCCTCCACTTT	TRBV10-3	NA	NA	TRBJ1-6
CSARDLDRQYF	TGCAGTGCTAGAGATCTTGACAGGCAGTACTTC	TRBV20-1	NA	NA	TRBJ2-7
CASSRRGQENSYEQYF	TGCGCCAGCAGCCGGAGGGGACAGGAAAACTCCTACGAGCAGTACTTC	TRBV5-1	once	TRBD1	TRBJ2-7
CASRKTIEGANEQFF	TGTGCCAGCAGAAAAACTATCGAGGGGGCAAATGAGCAGTTCTTC	TRBV2	NA	TRBD1	TRBJ2-1
CASTPGGLNEQFF	TGTGCCAGCACTCCGGGGGGGTTAAATGAGCAGTTCTTC	TRBV2	NA	TRBD2	TRBJ2-1
CASSQPGRYYGYTF	TGTGCCAGCAGCCAACCGGGTCGCTACTATGGCTACACCTTC	TRBV6-5	NA	NA	TRBJ1-2
CAKSPTTDTQYF	TGTGCCAAATCTCCTACTACAGATACGCAGTATTTT	TRBV19	once	NA	TRBJ2-3
CASYDRNYGYTF	TGTGCCAGTTATGACAGGAACTATGGCTACACCTTC	TRBV19	NA	NA	TRBJ1-2
CATSPSGVHEQYF	TGTGCCACCAGTCCCTCGGGGGTCCACGAGCAGTACTTC	TRBV24-1	NA	NA	TRBJ2-7
CASSHGGWATGELFF	TGTGCCAGCAGCCATGGGGGCTGGGCCACCGGGGAGCTGTTTTTT	TRBV3-1/TRBV3-2	few	NA	TRBJ2-2
CASSLEAGGTNTEAFF	TGCGCCAGCAGCTTGGAGGCAGGGGGCACAAACACTGAAGCTTTCTTT	TRBV5-1	NA	TRBD1	TRBJ1-1
CASSLLPGQGNTEAFF	TGTGCCAGCAGTCTCCTACCGGGACAGGGGAACACTGAAGCTTTCTTT	TRBV28	NA	TRBD1	TRBJ1-1
CASTSEGDSPLHF	TGTGCCAGCACCTCGGAAGGGGATTCACCCCTCCACTTT	TRBV2	NA	NA	TRBJ1-6